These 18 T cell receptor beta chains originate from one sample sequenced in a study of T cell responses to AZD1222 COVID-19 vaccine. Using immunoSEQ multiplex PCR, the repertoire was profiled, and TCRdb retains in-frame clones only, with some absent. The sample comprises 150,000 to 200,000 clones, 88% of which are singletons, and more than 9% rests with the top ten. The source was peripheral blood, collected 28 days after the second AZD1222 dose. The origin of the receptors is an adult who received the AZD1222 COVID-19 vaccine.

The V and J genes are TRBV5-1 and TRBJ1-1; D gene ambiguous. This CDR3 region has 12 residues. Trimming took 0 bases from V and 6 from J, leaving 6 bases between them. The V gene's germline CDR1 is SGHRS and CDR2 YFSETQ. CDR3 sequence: CASSLGPAEAFF. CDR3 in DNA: TGCGCCAGCAGCTTGGGTCCGGCTGAAGCTTTCTTT.

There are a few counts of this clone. CDR3 sequence: CASSPTGGRGVGYTF. In nucleotides, the CDR3 is TGTGCCAGCAGCCCGACAGGGGGCAGGGGAGTTGGCTACACCTTC. This chain links TRBV3-1 (or the pseudogene TRBV3-2) with TRBJ1-2; 10 positions match TRBD1. Trimming removed 4 bases from V and 7 bases from J; junction bases left unmatched: 9. The CDR3 spans 15 residues. Germline values: CDR1 LGHDT, CDR2 YNNKEL (reference sequence).

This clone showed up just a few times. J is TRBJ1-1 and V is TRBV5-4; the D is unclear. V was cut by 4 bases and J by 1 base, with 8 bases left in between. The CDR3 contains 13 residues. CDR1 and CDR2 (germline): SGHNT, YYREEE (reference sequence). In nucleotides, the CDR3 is TGTGCCAGCAGCCCCCGACAGAACACTGAAGCTTTCTTT. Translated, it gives CASSPRQNTEAFF.

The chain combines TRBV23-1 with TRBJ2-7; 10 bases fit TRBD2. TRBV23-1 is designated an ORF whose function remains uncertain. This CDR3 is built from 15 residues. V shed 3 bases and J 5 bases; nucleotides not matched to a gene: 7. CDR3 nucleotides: TGCGCCAGCAGTCATCAGCGGGGGGGCCATCACGAGCAGTACTTC. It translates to CASSHQRGGHHEQYF.

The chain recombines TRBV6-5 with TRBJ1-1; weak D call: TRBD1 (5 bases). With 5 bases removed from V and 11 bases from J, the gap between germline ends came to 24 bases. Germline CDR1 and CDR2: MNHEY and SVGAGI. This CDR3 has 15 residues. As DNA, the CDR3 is TGTGCCAGCAGTCCTCGGGGCACAGGAGGTCGTTTCGCTTTCTTT. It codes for CASSPRGTGGRFAFF.

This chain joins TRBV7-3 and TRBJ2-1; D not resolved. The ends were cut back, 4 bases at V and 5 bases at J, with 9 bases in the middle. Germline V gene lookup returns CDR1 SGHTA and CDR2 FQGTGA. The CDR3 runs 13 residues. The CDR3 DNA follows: TGTGCCAGCAGCTCGGACGGGCACAATGAGCAGTTCTTC. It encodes CASSSDGHNEQFF.

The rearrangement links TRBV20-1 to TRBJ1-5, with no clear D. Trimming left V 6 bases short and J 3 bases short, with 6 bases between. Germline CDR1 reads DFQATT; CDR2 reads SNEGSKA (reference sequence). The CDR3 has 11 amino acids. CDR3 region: CSARANQPQHF. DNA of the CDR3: TGCAGTGCCCGGGCCAATCAGCCCCAGCATTTT.

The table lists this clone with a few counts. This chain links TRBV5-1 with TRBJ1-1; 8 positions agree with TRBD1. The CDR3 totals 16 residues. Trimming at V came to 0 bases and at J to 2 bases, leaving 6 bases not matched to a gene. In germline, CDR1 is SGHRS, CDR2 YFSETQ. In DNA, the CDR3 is TGCGCCAGCAGCTTGGGACAGGGGACTTTAAACACTGAAGCTTTCTTT. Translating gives CASSLGQGTLNTEAFF.

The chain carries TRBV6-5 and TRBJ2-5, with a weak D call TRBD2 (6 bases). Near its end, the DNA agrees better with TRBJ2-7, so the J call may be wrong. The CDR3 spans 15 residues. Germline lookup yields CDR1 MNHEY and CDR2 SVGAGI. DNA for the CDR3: TGTGCCAGCAGAGACCGACTAGGCCGCCCCTACGAGCAGTACTTC. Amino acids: CASRDRLGRPYEQYF.

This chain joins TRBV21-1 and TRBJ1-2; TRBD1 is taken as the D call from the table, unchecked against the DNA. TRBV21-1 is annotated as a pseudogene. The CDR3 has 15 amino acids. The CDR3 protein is CASSKRQGADYGYTF. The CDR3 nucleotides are TGTGCCAGCAGCAAACGTCAGGGGGCAGACTATGGCTACACCTTC.

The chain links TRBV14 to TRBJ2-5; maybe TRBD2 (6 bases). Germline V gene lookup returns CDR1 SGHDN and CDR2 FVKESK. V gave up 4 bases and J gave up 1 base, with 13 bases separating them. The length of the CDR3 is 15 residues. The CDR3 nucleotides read TGTGCCAGCAGCCGCACACTAGCTCCCCAAGAGACCCAGTACTTC. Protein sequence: CASSRTLAPQETQYF. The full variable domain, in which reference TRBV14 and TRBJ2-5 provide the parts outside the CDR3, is EAGVTQFPSHSVIEKGQTVTLRCDPISGHDNLYWYRRVMGKEIKFLLHFVKESKQDESGMPNNRFLAERTGGTYSTLKVQPAELEDSGVYFCASSRTLAPQETQYFGPGTRLLVL.

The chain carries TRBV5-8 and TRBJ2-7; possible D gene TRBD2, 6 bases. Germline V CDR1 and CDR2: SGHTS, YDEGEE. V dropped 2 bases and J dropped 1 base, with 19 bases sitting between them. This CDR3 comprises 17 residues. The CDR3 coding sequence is TGTGCCAGCAGCTTCGCGGGAAACACCTATCAATCCTACGAGCAGTACTTC. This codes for CASSFAGNTYQSYEQYF.

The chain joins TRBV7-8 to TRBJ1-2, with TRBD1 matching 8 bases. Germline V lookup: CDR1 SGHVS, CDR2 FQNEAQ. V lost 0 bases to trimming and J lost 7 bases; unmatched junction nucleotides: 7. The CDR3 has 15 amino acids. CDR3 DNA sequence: TGTGCCAGCAGCTTAGCAAGGACAGGGTTGGGTGGCTACACCTTC. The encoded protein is CASSLARTGLGGYTF.

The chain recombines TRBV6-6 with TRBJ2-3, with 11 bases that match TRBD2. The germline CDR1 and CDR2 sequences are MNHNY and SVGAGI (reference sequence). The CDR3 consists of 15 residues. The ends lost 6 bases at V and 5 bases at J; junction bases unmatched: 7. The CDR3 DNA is TGTGCCAGCAGCCCACTAGCGGGGGTTGGAGATACGCAGTATTTT. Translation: CASSPLAGVGDTQYF.

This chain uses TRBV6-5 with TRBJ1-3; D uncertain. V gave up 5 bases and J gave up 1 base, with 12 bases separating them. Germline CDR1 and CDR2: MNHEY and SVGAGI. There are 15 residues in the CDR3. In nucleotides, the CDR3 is TGTGCCAGCAGTCCTCAAGGGTTTTCTGGAAACACCATATATTTT. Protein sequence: CASSPQGFSGNTIYF.

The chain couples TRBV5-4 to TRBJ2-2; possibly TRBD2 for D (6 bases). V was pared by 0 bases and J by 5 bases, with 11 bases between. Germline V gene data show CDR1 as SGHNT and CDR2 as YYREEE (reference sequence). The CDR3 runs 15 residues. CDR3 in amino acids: CASSLDRGGTGELFF. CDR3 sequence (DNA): TGTGCCAGCAGCTTGGACCGGGGAGGTACCGGGGAGCTGTTTTTT.

As DNA, the CDR3 is TGCGCCAGCAGCCAAGAGGGCAACGAGCAGTACTTC. Translated: CASSQEGNEQYF. J is TRBJ2-7 and V is TRBV4-1; D unresolved. Trimming shortened V by 0 bases and J by 5 bases, and 5 bases separated the two germline ends. The CDR3 is 12 amino acids. The germline V gene encodes CDR1 MGHRA and CDR2 YSYEKL.

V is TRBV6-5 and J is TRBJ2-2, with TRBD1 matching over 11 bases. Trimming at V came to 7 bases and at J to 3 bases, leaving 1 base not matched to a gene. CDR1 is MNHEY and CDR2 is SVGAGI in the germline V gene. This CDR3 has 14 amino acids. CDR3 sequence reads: CASKGQGDTGELFF. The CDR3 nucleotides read TGTGCCAGCAAGGGACAGGGGGACACCGGGGAGCTGTTTTTT.